The 5 T cell receptor beta chains below were found in one sample sequenced in a study of blood T cell repertoires in COVID-19. Using immunoSEQ multiplex PCR, the repertoire was profiled, and TCRdb retains in-frame clones only, with some absent. The sample includes about 390,000 clones, around nine tenths of them seen just once. The sequencing sample was made of PBMCs or T cells enriched from blood (not recorded which). Receptor source: a woman in her 50s who had recovered from COVID-19.

The V and J genes are TRBV6-1 and TRBJ2-4; 9 bases agree with TRBD1. Germline lookup yields CDR1 MNHNS and CDR2 SASEGT. The CDR3 totals 15 residues. J gave up 4 bases and V 0 bases, and 1 base lay outside the gene matches. The CDR3, as DNA: TGTGCCAGCAGTGAAGCTGGGACAGGGAAAAACATTCAGTACTTC. Encoded protein: CASSEAGTGKNIQYF.

Details on this clone: Other DNA sequences in this specimen translate into the identical CDR3. The V call is TRBV5-1, the J call TRBJ1-2; 8 positions agree with TRBD1. Looked up from germline, CDR1 is SGHRS and CDR2 is YFSETQ. The CDR3 runs 13 residues. J gave up 8 bases and V 4 bases, and 7 bases lay outside the gene matches. The CDR3 loop reads CASSPGQGGGYTF. In DNA, the CDR3 is TGCGCCAGCAGCCCTGGACAGGGCGGAGGCTACACCTTC.

This clone has a single count. The rearrangement joins TRBV18 to TRBJ1-1; the match to TRBD1 covers 7 bases. The germline gives CDR1 KGHSH, CDR2 LQKENI. Unmatched junction bases numbered 8, after V lost 6 bases and J lost 1 base. The CDR3 has 15 residues. For the CDR3, the DNA is TGTGCCAGCTCCGGGCCCGGGACAGAGAACACTGAAGCTTTCTTT. Translated: CASSGPGTENTEAFF.

This clone turned up a few times. The CDR3 coding sequence is TGTGCCAGCAGGATGACAGGGGGTCGGACCGGGGAGCTGTTTTTT. This encodes CASRMTGGRTGELFF. This chain links TRBV5-4 with TRBJ2-2, with TRBD1 matching over 9 bases. The ends lost 5 bases at V and 5 bases at J; junction bases unmatched: 7. Germline CDR1 and CDR2: SGHNT and YYREEE (reference sequence). This CDR3 contains 15 residues. The complete variable domain, with remaining parts taken from reference TRBV5-4 and TRBJ2-2, reads ETGVTQSPTHLIKTRGQQVTLRCSSQSGHNTVSWYQQALGQGPQFIFQYYREEENGRGNFPPRFSGLQFPNYSSELNVNALELDDSALYLCASRMTGGRTGELFFGEGSRLTVL.

V usage is TRBV6-5 and J usage is TRBJ1-2; no reliable D call. This CDR3 has 13 residues. Trimming stripped 6 bases from V and 0 bases from J, with 8 bases between. Germline V CDR1 and CDR2: MNHEY, SVGAGI. CDR3 bases: TGTGCCAGCAGCCAGATCTCTAACTATGGCTACACCTTC. It specifies CASSQISNYGYTF.